The 18 T cell receptor beta chains in this list originate from one sample, sequenced in a study of cytomegalovirus exposure and HLA in healthy donors. PCR employed 60 Vbeta and 13 Jbeta primers. Assay used: immunoSEQ multiplex PCR; TCRdb lists only in-frame clones, some missing. The sample holds around 150,000 clones, roughly 83% seen once. The sample consisted of PBMCs. These receptors came from a human donor in good health.

The chain uses TRBV9 and TRBJ2-2; TRBD2 matches 10 bases. V lost 0 bases to trimming and J lost 3 bases; unmatched junction nucleotides: 5. The V gene's germline CDR1 is SGDLS and CDR2 YYNGEE. CDR3 length: 17 amino acids. CDR3 residues: CASSVVPTSGYTGELFF. The CDR3 nucleotides read TGTGCCAGCAGCGTAGTCCCGACTAGCGGGTACACCGGGGAGCTGTTTTTT.

The chain recombines TRBV7-3 with TRBJ2-2; a weak D match, TRBD2 (7 bases). Germline CDR1 SGHTA, CDR2 FQGTGA. V lost 4 bases and J 4 bases, leaving 13 bases between the germline ends. The CDR3 consists of 15 residues. CDR3 protein: CASSSQGGGTGELFF. CDR3 coding DNA: TGTGCCAGCAGCTCCCAGGGAGGGGGCACCGGGGAGCTGTTTTTT.

The chain employs TRBV2 and TRBJ2-3; 7 nucleotides align to TRBD1. The CDR3 has 14 residues. Looked up from germline, CDR1 is SNHLY and CDR2 is FYNNEI. Trimming cost V 6 bases and J 2 bases; bases outside gene matches: 5. The DNA for the CDR3 is TGTGCCAGCAGCGGACAGGTCACCACAGATACGCAGTATTTT. This gives the protein CASSGQVTTDTQYF. Looking up the rest from reference TRBV2 and TRBJ2-3 gives the full variable domain: EPEVTQTPSHQVTQMGQEVILRCVPISNHLYFYWYRQILGQKVEFLVSFYNNEISEKSEIFDDQFSVERPDGSNFTLKIRSTKLEDSAMYFCASSGQVTTDTQYFGPGTRLTVL.

This chain uses TRBV11-2 with TRBJ2-1, with D possibly matching TRBD1 (6 bases). Trimming left V 5 bases short and J 8 bases short, with 16 bases between. Germline lookup yields CDR1 SGHAT and CDR2 FQNNGV. There are 14 residues in the CDR3. Here the CDR3 DNA reads TGTGCCAGCAGCCCTACAGGGTGGCATTATGAGCAGTTCTTC. Amino acids: CASSPTGWHYEQFF.

The genes are TRBV7-6 and TRBJ2-1; D is perhaps TRBD1 (5 bases). V shed 3 bases and J shed 0 bases, with 12 bases lying between them. Germline CDR1 reads SGHVS; CDR2 reads FNYEAQ. This CDR3 contains 16 residues. CDR3 residues: CASSLFQGSSYNEQFF. The DNA for the CDR3 is TGTGCCAGCAGCTTGTTTCAGGGCAGCTCCTACAATGAGCAGTTCTTC.

The CDR3 region has the DNA TGTGCCAGTAAGGCGGGGGGGATGGACACTAGTTACTTC. It codes for CASKAGGMDTSYF. The J gene is TRBJ2-5, the V gene TRBV19; 9 bases fit TRBD2. V shed 7 bases, J shed 14 bases, and the junction held 14 bases outside the gene matches. CDR1 is LNHDA and CDR2 is SQIVND in the germline V gene (reference sequence). The CDR3 extends over 13 amino acids.

This clone was counted between two and nine times. The gene calls are TRBV5-1 and TRBJ1-1; D uncertain. CDR1 and CDR2 (germline): SGHRS, YFSETQ. The CDR3 length is 14 residues. V was pared by 1 base and J by 1 base, with 8 bases between. DNA of the CDR3: TGCGCCAGCAGCTTGTTCGGGGAGAACACTGAAGCTTTCTTT. Translating it yields CASSLFGENTEAFF.

Worth noting for this clone: One end of the junction varies from germline; a read error may be responsible. V usage is TRBV5-8 and J usage is TRBJ1-2, with a weak D call TRBD1 (6 bases). Germline V gene data show CDR1 as SGHTS and CDR2 as YDEGEE. The CDR3 has 13 residues. The CDR3 DNA reads as TGTGCCAGCAGCCTACAGGGTGGATATGGCTACCCCTTC. It codes for CASSLQGGYGYPF.

The V gene is TRBV7-8, the J gene TRBJ1-6, with D perhaps TRBD1 (5 bases). This CDR3 comprises 16 residues. From germline, CDR1 is SGHVS and CDR2 FQNEAQ. The V gene lost 0 bases and the J gene lost 7 bases, with 13 bases spanning the gap. The CDR3 DNA reads as TGTGCCAGCAGCTTAGCAGCGGGGGTGCAGAATTCACCCCTCCACTTT. It yields the protein CASSLAAGVQNSPLHF.

The rearrangement uses TRBV10-2 and TRBJ2-7, with D perhaps TRBD1 (6 bases). The CDR3 covers 15 residues. Trimming stripped 6 bases from V and 0 bases from J, with 15 bases between. Germline assignment: CDR1 WSHSY and CDR2 SAAADI. CDR3 sequence: CASSDRDTASYEQYF. Written as DNA, the CDR3 is TGCGCCAGCAGCGACCGGGACACCGCCTCCTACGAGCAGTACTTC.

This rearrangement joins TRBV9 to TRBJ2-3; D perhaps matches TRBD2 (5 bases). The CDR3 sequence is 15 residues long. Germline CDR1 SGDLS, CDR2 YYNGEE. V lost 4 bases to trimming and J lost 1 base, with 13 bases between them. CDR3 amino acids: CASSPSGWGTDTQYF. CDR3 bases: TGTGCCAGCAGCCCATCGGGGTGGGGCACAGATACGCAGTATTTT.

This clone was seen more than once but under ten times. The gene calls are TRBV5-4 and TRBJ1-2; maybe TRBD1 (6 bases). The CDR3 contains 13 residues. Germline lookup yields CDR1 SGHNT and CDR2 YYREEE (reference sequence). The V end lost 3 bases, the J end lost 6 bases, and 12 bases lay between the germline ends. CDR3 protein: CASSSTGRDGYTF. The CDR3 bases are TGTGCCAGCAGCTCCACAGGGCGGGATGGCTACACCTTC. Combining the CDR3 with reference TRBV5-4 and TRBJ1-2 gives the whole variable domain ETGVTQSPTHLIKTRGQQVTLRCSSQSGHNTVSWYQQALGQGPQFIFQYYREEENGRGNFPPRFSGLQFPNYSSELNVNALELDDSALYLCASSSTGRDGYTFGSGTRLTVV.

This clone was observed a few times. The rearrangement links TRBV19 to TRBJ1-3; D not certain. The CDR3 sequence is 14 residues long. V was trimmed by 5 bases and J by 0 bases, leaving 8 bases between them. Germline-derived CDR1 and CDR2 are LNHDA and SQIVND (reference sequence). Here the CDR3 DNA reads TGTGCCAGTAGTTCTGGACTCTCTGGAAACACCATATATTTT. Residues: CASSSGLSGNTIYF. The full variable domain, in which reference TRBV19 and TRBJ1-3 provide the parts outside the CDR3, is DGGITQSPKYLFRKEGQNVTLSCEQNLNHDAMYWYRQDPGQGLRLIYYSQIVNDFQKGDIAEGYSVSREKKESFPLTVTSAQKNPTAFYLCASSSGLSGNTIYFGEGSWLTVV.

The rearrangement links TRBV7-9 to TRBJ1-1; a weak D match, TRBD1 (6 bases). V lost 5 bases, J lost 1 base, and 23 bases lay in between. Germline assignment: CDR1 SEHNR and CDR2 FQNEAQ (reference sequence). The CDR3 length is 18 residues. CDR3 in DNA: TGTGCCAGCAGCCCGAGGGGGATCATATTCAACCCGAACACTGAAGCTTTCTTT. Translated: CASSPRGIIFNPNTEAFF.

Remarks on this clone: Mismatch with germline at one junction end may stem from a read error. The chain carries TRBV25-1 and TRBJ1-2; 7 nucleotides agree with TRBD1. The length of the CDR3 is 15 residues. The V gene's germline CDR1 is MGHDK and CDR2 SYGVNS. The CDR3 coding sequence is TGTGCCAGCAGTGAACCCGGGGACAGCAACTATGGCCACACCTTC. This encodes CASSEPGDSNYGHTF.

This chain links TRBV9 with TRBJ1-1; D perhaps matches TRBD1 (6 bases). Trimming shortened V by 3 bases and J by 1 base, and 7 bases separated the two germline ends. The CDR3 contains 13 residues. The germline CDR1 and CDR2 sequences are SGDLS and YYNGEE. The CDR3 loop is CASSGTANTEAFF. The DNA of the CDR3 is TGTGCCAGCAGCGGGACAGCGAACACTGAAGCTTTCTTT.

This clone was detected only once. The V gene is TRBV27, the J gene TRBJ1-2; 9 positions agree with TRBD1. Germline V gene sequence: CDR1 MNHEY, CDR2 SMNVEV (reference sequence). CDR3 length equals 14 residues. V lost 5 bases to trimming and J lost 2 bases; unmatched junction nucleotides: 3. The CDR3 here is CASSTDRGNYGYTF. CDR3 DNA sequence: TGTGCCAGCAGTACGGACAGGGGAAACTATGGCTACACCTTC.

The chain combines TRBV7-9 with TRBJ1-1; no clear D gene. Germline-derived CDR1 and CDR2 are SEHNR and FQNEAQ (reference sequence). V shed 2 bases and J shed 8 bases, with 12 bases lying between them. The CDR3 consists of 13 residues. The CDR3 loop reads CASSLTAVAEAFF. As DNA, the CDR3 is TGTGCCAGCAGCTTAACCGCCGTGGCCGAAGCTTTCTTT.